This entry describes one T cell receptor (beta chain). The CDR3 runs 14 residues. Between the trimmed V and J ends, which lost 3 bases and 6 bases, there was a span of 11 bases. CDR1 and CDR2 (germline): MDHEN, SYDVKM. The data originate from a study of blood T cell repertoires in COVID-19. Sequenced by immunoSEQ multiplex PCR; TCRdb stores in-frame clones only, minus some. The sample lists roughly 100,000 clones; more than 75% were seen once. The receptor comes from a man between 65 and 80 years old with acute or convalescent COVID-19. The sample comprised peripheral blood. The chain couples TRBV28 to TRBJ1-4; TRBD1 is a possible D gene (6 bases). CDR3 nucleotides: TGTGCCAGCAGTTTGGCAGGGGTATATGAAAAACTGTTTTTT. Encoded protein: CASSLAGVYEKLFF.